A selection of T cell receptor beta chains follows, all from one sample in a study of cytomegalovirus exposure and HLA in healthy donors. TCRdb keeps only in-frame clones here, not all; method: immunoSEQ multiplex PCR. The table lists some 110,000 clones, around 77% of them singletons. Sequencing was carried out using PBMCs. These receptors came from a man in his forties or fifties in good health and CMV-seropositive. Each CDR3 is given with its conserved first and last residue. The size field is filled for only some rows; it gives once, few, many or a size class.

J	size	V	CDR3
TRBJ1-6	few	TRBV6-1	CASSEARIQGHGSPLHF
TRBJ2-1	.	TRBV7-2	CASSLTLAGGHEQFF
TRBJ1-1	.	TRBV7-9	CASRDTGQGYTEAFF
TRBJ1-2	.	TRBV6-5	CASMEGDYGYTF
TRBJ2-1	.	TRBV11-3	CASSFGLSLGNEQFF
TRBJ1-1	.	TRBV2	CASSERRGTNTEAFF
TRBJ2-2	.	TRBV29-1	CSVEEPQGELFF
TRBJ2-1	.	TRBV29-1	CSVVPISGLSYTEQFF
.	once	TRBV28	CASKPHIDSEQYF
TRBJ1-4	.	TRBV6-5	CASSYSRGGEKLFF
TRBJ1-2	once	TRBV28	CASSLLGQTYGYTF
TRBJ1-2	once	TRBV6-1	CASSDTGTGVYGYTF
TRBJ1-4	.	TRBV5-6	CASSLGPPQRNEKLFF
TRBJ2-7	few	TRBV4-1	CASSQDRGYEQYF
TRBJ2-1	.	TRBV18	CASSPFSGLAGKYNKQFF
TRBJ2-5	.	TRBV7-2	CASSWGGPGETQYF